This T cell receptor beta chain comes out of a study of T cells in Graves' hyperthyroidism and ophthalmopathy. Study observations and caveats: Clonotypes that were expanded in thyroid above 0.001 mostly appeared in blood too.

Amplification yielded TCR beta CDR3 regions, with RNA transcripts as the source. TCR CDR3 regions were first amplified by RT-PCR with HTBI primers. One entry per CDR3 protein, called by TCRdb with MiXCR from the multiplex PCR reads. Of around 530,000 distinct CDR3 sequences in the sample, under 20% were seen once. Of note for this clonotype: What it recognizes is unknown.

The V and J ends lost 1 base and 3 bases respectively, with 11 bases between them. The CDR3 is 15 amino acids. CDR1 is MDHEN and CDR2 is SYDVKM in the germline V gene. This sequence originates from a woman under 30 with Graves' ophthalmopathy. V and J are TRBV28 and TRBJ2-3; a weak D match, TRBD2 (5 bases). The sample consisted of blood. The CDR3 is CASSLLSGWTDTQYF. CDR3 bases: TGTGCCAGCAGTTTATTGAGCGGTTGGACAGATACGCAGTATTTT.